A selection of T cell receptor beta chains follows, all from one sample in a study of spatial heterogeneity in lung cancer. MiXCR, run by TCRdb on the 5' RACE reads, gives a single entry per CDR3 protein. Here the sample spans about 23,000 distinct CDR3 sequences, 4.5% to 5.5% being singletons. The sample consisted of PBMCs, taken at surgery. These receptors originate from a male donor with early-stage non-small cell lung cancer. Each CDR3 is given with its conserved first and last residue. The order of the fields is clone size, V gene, J gene, CDR3 length, D gene, CDR3 protein, CDR3 DNA. The D gene is left open where the match is weak. Clone sizes are shown as how often the clone was seen (once, few, many) or a class if it is expanded.

size: medium-sized
V: TRBV30
J: TRBJ1-2
length: 14
D: NA
CDR3: CAWSVRQGNYGYTF
DNA: TGTGCCTGGAGTGTTCGTCAGGGAAACTATGGCTACACCTTC

size: many
V: TRBV7-2
J: TRBJ2-2
length: 17
D: NA
CDR3: CASSPRVASVVTGELFF
DNA: TGTGCCAGCAGCCCGAGGGTCGCTAGCGTCGTCACCGGGGAGCTGTTTTTT

size: many
V: TRBV28
J: TRBJ2-7
length: 15
D: TRBD1
CDR3: CASIDGQGGGYEQYF
DNA: TGTGCCAGCATCGACGGACAGGGAGGAGGCTACGAGCAGTACTTC

size: many
V: TRBV20-1
J: TRBJ2-6
length: 16
D: TRBD1
CDR3: CSARVGQGAGANVLTF
DNA: TGCAGTGCTAGAGTCGGACAGGGGGCTGGGGCCAACGTCCTGACTTTC

size: many
V: TRBV19
J: TRBJ2-5
length: 14
D: NA
CDR3: CASSMVAAQETQYF
DNA: TGTGCCAGTAGTATGGTAGCGGCTCAAGAGACCCAGTACTTC

size: many
V: TRBV5-1
J: TRBJ2-7
length: 13
D: NA
CDR3: CASSMEGSYEQYF
DNA: TGCGCCAGCAGCATGGAGGGCTCCTACGAGCAGTACTTC

size: many
V: TRBV11-1
J: TRBJ2-6
length: 19
D: TRBD1
CDR3: CASSHNRPGTGPGANVLTF
DNA: TGTGCCAGCAGCCACAACCGTCCCGGGACAGGGCCCGGGGCCAACGTCCTGACTTTC

size: few
V: TRBV7-8
J: TRBJ2-7
length: 11
D: NA
CDR3: CASSFSTEQYF
DNA: TGTGCCAGCAGCTTCTCGACTGAGCAGTACTTC

size: many
V: TRBV28
J: TRBJ2-7
length: 11
D: TRBD2
CDR3: CGTRTSYEQYF
DNA: TGCGGGACTAGAACTTCCTACGAGCAGTACTTC

size: many
V: TRBV6-2/TRBV6-3
J: TRBJ1-1
length: 15
D: TRBD1
CDR3: CASRPGGARNTEAFF
DNA: TGTGCCAGCAGACCAGGGGGCGCGAGGAACACTGAAGCTTTCTTT

size: many
V: TRBV28
J: TRBJ1-2
length: 15
D: TRBD1
CDR3: CASSFPGQGDYGYTF
DNA: TGTGCCAGCAGTTTCCCGGGACAGGGAGACTATGGCTACACCTTC

size: many
V: TRBV6-1
J: TRBJ1-6
length: 15
D: NA
CDR3: CASSEQGSHDSPLHF
DNA: TGTGCCAGCAGTGAACAGGGCTCTCATGATTCACCCCTCCACTTT

size: many
V: TRBV13
J: TRBJ1-3
length: 16
D: NA
CDR3: CASSLGFSSSGNTIYF
DNA: TGTGCCAGCAGCTTAGGGTTCAGCAGCTCTGGAAACACCATATATTTT

size: many
V: TRBV18
J: TRBJ1-1
length: 12
D: NA
CDR3: CASSRDVIEAFF
DNA: TGTGCCAGCTCAAGGGACGTCATTGAAGCTTTCTTT

size: many
V: TRBV6-5
J: TRBJ1-5
length: 13
D: NA
CDR3: CASSYNGDQPQHF
DNA: TGTGCCAGCAGTTACAACGGGGATCAGCCCCAGCATTTT

size: many
V: TRBV2
J: TRBJ2-5
length: 14
D: TRBD1
CDR3: CASTSRQGEETQYF
DNA: TGTGCCAGCACCTCAAGACAGGGGGAAGAGACCCAGTACTTC

size: many
V: TRBV11-2
J: TRBJ2-3
length: 16
D: TRBD1
CDR3: CASNGAGTGSTDTQYF
DNA: TGTGCCAGCAATGGGGCCGGGACAGGGAGCACAGATACGCAGTATTTT